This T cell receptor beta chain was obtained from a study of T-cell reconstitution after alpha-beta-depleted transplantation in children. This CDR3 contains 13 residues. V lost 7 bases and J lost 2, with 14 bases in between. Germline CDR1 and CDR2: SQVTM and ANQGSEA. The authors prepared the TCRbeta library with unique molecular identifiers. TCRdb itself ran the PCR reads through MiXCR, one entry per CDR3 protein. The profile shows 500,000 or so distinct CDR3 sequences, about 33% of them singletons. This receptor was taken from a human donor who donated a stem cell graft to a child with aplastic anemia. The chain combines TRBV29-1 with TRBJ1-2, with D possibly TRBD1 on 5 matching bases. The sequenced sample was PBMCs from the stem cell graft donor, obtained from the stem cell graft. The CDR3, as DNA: TGCAGCGCGAAGGGGAATCTGAACTATGGCTACACCTTC. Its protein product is CSAKGNLNYGYTF. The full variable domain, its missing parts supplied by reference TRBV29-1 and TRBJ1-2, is SAVISQKPSRDICQRGTSLTIQCQVDSQVTMMFWYRQQPGQSLTLIATANQGSEATYESGFVIDKFPISRPNLTFSTLTVSNMSPEDSSIYLCSAKGNLNYGYTFGSGTRLTVV.